The entry below gives a single TCR beta chain sequence along with its context. Its antigen remains unknown. The sample comes from a study of cytomegalovirus exposure and HLA in healthy donors. Whole-study results and caveats: Cytomegalovirus-associated TCR beta chains were listed, numbering some 150. Generally TCR sequences proved uncommon, though certain public TCRs appeared in numerous donors.

The data were produced by immunoSEQ multiplex PCR, yet TCRdb's version contains in-frame clones alone and is incomplete. Of some 100,000 clones in the sample, around nine tenths were seen once. The CDR3 is made up of 16 amino acids. The germline CDR1 and CDR2 sequences are ENHRY and SYGVKD. J gave up 1 base and V 11 bases, and 11 bases lay outside the gene matches. Sequenced input: PBMCs. This TCR derives from a man between 18 and 29 years old in good health and CMV-seropositive. The chain recombines TRBV10-3 with TRBJ1-3; 10 nucleotides align to TRBD1. The CDR3: CASHGTGVGSGNTIYF. CDR3 coding DNA: TGTGCCTCACACGGGACAGGGGTAGGATCTGGAAACACCATATATTTT.